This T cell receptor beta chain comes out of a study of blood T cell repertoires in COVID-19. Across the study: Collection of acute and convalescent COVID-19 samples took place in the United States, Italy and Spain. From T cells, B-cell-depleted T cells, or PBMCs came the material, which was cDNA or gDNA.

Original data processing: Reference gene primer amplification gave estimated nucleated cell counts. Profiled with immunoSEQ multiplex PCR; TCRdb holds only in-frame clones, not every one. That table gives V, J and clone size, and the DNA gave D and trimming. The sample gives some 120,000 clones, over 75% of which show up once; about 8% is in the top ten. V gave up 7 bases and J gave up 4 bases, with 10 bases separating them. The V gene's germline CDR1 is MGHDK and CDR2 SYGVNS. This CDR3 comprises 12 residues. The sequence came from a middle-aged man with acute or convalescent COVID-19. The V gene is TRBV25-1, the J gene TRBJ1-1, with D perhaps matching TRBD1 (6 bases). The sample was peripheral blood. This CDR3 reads CASIQGGTEAFF. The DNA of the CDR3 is TGTGCCAGCATCCAAGGGGGCACTGAAGCTTTCTTT.